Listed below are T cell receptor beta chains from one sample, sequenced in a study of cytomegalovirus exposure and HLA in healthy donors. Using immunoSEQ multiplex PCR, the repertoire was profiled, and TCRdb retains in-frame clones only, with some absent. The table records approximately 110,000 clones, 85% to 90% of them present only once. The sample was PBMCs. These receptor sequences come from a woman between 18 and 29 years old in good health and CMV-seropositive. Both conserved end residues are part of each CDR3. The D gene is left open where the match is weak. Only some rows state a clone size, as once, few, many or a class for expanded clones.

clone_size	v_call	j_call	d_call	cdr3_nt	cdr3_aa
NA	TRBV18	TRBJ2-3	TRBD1	TGTGCCAGCTCACTACTGGACAGGGGGGGAGATACGCAGTATTTT	CASSLLDRGGDTQYF
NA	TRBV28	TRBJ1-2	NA	TGTGCCAGCAGTTCTGGGACCGCAACCAGGGGTGGCTACACCTTC	CASSSGTATRGGYTF
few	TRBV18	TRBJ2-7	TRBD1	TGTGCCAGCTCCGAGGGACAGTTCTACGAGCAGTACTTC	CASSEGQFYEQYF
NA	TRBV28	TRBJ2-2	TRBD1	TGTGCCAGCAGTTTGCTTCAGGGGGCGGGCGGGGAGCTGTTTTTT	CASSLLQGAGGELFF
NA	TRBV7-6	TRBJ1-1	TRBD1	TGTGCCAGCAGTACAGGGGGCGGCACTGAAGCTTTCTTT	CASSTGGGTEAFF
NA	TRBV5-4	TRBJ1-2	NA	TGTGCCAGCAGCTCCTATAACTATGGCTACACCTTC	CASSSYNYGYTF
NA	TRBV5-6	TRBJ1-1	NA	TGTGCCAGCAGCTCTTTCTGGGGGGATAACACTGAAGCTTTCTTT	CASSSFWGDNTEAFF
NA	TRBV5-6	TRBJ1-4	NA	TGTGCCAGCAGTTACCGGGGTCCAGGTCCGGAACTGTTTTTT	CASSYRGPGPELFF
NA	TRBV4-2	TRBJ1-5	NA	TGTGCCAGCAGCCAAGATGCGAATCAGCCCCAGCATTTT	CASSQDANQPQHF
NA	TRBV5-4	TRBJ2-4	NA	TGTGCCAGCAGCTTCGAACAGGGACGAGACATTCAGTACTTC	CASSFEQGRDIQYF
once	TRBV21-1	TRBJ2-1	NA	TGTGCCAGCAACCCGGGACATCCCCTGGATGAGCAGTTCTTC	CASNPGHPLDEQFF
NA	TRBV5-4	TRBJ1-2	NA	TGTGCCAGCAGCTTCGGGGAGGGGATATATGGCTACACCTTC	CASSFGEGIYGYTF
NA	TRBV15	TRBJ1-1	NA	TGTGCCACCAGCGGCCTTAGGGGAGAAGCTTTCTTT	CATSGLRGEAFF
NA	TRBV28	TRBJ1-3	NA	TGTGCCAGCAGCTCTACGGGGGCTGGAAACACCATATATTTT	CASSSTGAGNTIYF
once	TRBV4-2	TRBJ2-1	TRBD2	TGTGCCAGCAGCCCTAGCGGGAGGGCCATTCTAAGGAGCTCCTACAATGAGCAGTTCTTC	CASSPSGRAILRSSYNEQFF
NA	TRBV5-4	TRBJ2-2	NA	TGTGCCAGCAGCCGGACAGCCGGGGAGCTGTTTTTT	CASSRTAGELFF
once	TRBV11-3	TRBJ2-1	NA	TGTGCCAGCAGCCATACGCGGGTGTCCTACAATGAGCAGTTCTTC	CASSHTRVSYNEQFF
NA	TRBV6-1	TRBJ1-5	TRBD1	TGTGCCAGCAGTGTATTTCCGCCGGCACAGGGGAATCAGCCCCAGCATTTT	CASSVFPPAQGNQPQHF
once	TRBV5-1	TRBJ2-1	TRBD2	TGCGCCAGCAGCCCACCTTCGGCGGGAGCCTACAATGAGCAGTTCTTC	CASSPPSAGAYNEQFF
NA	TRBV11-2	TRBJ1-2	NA	TGTGCCAGCAGCTCTACAACCGGGACACACCTCTATGGCTACACCTTC	CASSSTTGTHLYGYTF
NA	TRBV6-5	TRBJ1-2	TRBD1	TGTGCCAGCAGTTACTCGATAGGGACAGGGAGCGGCTACACCTTC	CASSYSIGTGSGYTF
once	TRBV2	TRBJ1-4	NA	TGTGCCAGCAGTGGGACAGTTGCAACTAATGAAAAACTGTTTTTT	CASSGTVATNEKLFF
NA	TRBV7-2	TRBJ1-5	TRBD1	TGTGCCAGCAGCTCGACAGGGCTCAGCCCGCCCCAGCATTTT	CASSSTGLSPPQHF
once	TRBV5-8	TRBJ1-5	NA	TGTGCCAGCAGCTTGCTTCGGGTCGATCAGCCCCAGCATTTT	CASSLLRVDQPQHF